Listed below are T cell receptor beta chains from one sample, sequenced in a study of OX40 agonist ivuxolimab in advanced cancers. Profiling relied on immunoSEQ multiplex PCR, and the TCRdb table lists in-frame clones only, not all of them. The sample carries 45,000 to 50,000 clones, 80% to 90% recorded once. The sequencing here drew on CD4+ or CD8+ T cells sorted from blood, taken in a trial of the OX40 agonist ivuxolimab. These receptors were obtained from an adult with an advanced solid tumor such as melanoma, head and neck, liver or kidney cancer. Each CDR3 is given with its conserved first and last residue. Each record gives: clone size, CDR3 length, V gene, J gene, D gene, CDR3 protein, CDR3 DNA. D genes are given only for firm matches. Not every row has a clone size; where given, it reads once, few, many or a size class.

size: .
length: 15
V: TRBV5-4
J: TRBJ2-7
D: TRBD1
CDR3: CASSNTGTGNHEQYF
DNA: TGTGCCAGCAGCAACACCGGGACAGGTAACCACGAGCAGTACTTC

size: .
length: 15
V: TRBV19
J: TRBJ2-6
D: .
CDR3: CASAYRVAGANVLTF
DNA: TGTGCCAGTGCTTACAGGGTAGCTGGGGCCAACGTCCTGACTTTC

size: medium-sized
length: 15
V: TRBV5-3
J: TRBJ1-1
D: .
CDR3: CARSSRTPSNTEAFF
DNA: TGTGCCAGAAGCTCCCGGACCCCATCGAACACTGAAGCTTTCTTT

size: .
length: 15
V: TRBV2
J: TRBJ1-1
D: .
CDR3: CASSEVRPGSPEAFF
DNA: TGTGCCAGCAGTGAAGTCAGGCCGGGGAGCCCTGAAGCTTTCTTT

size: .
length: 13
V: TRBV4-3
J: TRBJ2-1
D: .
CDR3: CASSQDLTDGGFF
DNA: TGCGCCAGCAGCCAAGATCTAACCGACGGGGGGTTCTTC

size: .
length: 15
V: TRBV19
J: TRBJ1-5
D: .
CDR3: CASSWTRWSNQPQHF
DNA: TGTGCCAGTTCTTGGACGCGGTGGAGCAATCAGCCCCAGCATTTT

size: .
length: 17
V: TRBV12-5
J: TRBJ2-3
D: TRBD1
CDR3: CASGRNRGAFGTDTQYF
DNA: TGTGCTAGTGGTCGTAACAGGGGGGCTTTCGGCACAGATACGCAGTATTTT

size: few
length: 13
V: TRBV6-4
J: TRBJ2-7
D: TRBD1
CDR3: CASSPGQGSEQYF
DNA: TGTGCCAGCAGTCCAGGACAGGGAAGCGAGCAGTACTTC

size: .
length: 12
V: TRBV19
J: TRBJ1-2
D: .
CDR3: CATTGGFYGYTF
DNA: TGTGCCACCACCGGAGGATTCTATGGCTACACCTTC

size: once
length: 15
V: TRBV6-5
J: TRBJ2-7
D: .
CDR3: CASSYLKQGFYEQYF
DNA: TGTGCCAGCAGTTACTTAAAACAGGGTTTCTACGAGCAGTACTTC

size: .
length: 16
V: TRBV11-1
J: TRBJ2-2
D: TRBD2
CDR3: CASSPRLAASTGELFF
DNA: TGTGCCAGCAGCCCCCGACTAGCGGCCTCTACCGGGGAGCTGTTTTTT

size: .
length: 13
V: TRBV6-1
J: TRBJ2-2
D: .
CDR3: CASKDLGTGELFF
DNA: TGTGCCAGCAAGGACCTCGGGACCGGGGAGCTGTTTTTT

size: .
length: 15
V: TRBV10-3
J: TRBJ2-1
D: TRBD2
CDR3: CAISPGLGSKNEQFF
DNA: TGTGCCATCAGTCCGGGACTAGGATCTAAAAATGAGCAGTTCTTC

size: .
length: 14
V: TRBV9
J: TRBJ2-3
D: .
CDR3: CAGAGGLSTDTQYF
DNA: TGTGCCGGCGCAGGGGGGTTAAGCACAGATACGCAGTATTTT

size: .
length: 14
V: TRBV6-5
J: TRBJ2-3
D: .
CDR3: CASSYGASTDTQYF
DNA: TGTGCCAGCAGTTACGGAGCATCCACAGATACGCAGTATTTT

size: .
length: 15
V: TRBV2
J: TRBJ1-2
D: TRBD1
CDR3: CASSAGQGGHYGYTF
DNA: TGTGCCAGCAGTGCGGGACAGGGAGGTCACTATGGCTACACCTTC

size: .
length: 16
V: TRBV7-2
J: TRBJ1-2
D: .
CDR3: CASSLGHRWLGYGYTF
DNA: TGTGCCAGCAGCTTAGGCCACAGGTGGTTAGGCTATGGCTACACCTTC

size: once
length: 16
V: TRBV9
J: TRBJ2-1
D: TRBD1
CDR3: CASSVPDRAAYNEQFF
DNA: TGTGCCAGCAGCGTACCGGACAGGGCGGCCTACAATGAGCAGTTCTTC

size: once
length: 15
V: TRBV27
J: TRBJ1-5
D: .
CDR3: CASRKMGNSNQPQHF
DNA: TGTGCCAGCAGAAAGATGGGGAATAGCAATCAGCCCCAGCATTTT

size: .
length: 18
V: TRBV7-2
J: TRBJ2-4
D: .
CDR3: CASSLETGRSPTKNIQYF
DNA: TGTGCCAGCAGCTTAGAGACAGGGAGGTCCCCAACCAAAAACATTCAGTACTTC

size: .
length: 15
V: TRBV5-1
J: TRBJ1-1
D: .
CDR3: CASSLEAVDYTEAFF
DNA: TGCGCCAGCAGCTTGGAGGCAGTGGATTACACTGAAGCTTTCTTT

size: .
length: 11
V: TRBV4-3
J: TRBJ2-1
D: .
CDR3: CASSQGNEQFF
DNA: TGCGCCAGCAGCCAAGGCAATGAGCAGTTCTTC

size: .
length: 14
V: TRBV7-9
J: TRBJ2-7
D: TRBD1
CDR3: CASSIQGAEYEQYF
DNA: TGTGCCAGCAGTATACAGGGGGCGGAATACGAGCAGTACTTC

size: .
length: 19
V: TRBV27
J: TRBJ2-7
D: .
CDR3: CASSFVTRDGIAVDYEQYF
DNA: TGTGCCAGCAGTTTTGTCACGCGTGATGGGATAGCGGTGGACTACGAGCAGTACTTC

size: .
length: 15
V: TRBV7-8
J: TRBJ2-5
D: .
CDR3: CASSVKDSSGETQYF
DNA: TGTGCCAGCAGCGTTAAGGACAGCTCTGGGGAGACCCAGTACTTC

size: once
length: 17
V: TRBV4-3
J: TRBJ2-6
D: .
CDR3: CASSQDPRGAGANVLTF
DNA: TGCGCCAGCAGCCAGGATCCCAGGGGTGCTGGGGCCAACGTCCTGACTTTC

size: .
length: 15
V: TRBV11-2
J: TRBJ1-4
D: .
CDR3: CASSSREGTNEKLFF
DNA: TGTGCCAGCAGCTCCCGGGAGGGTACTAATGAAAAACTGTTTTTT

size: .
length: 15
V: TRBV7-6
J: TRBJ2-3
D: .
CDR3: CASSSWGENTDTQYF
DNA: TGTGCCAGCAGCTCTTGGGGGGAGAACACAGATACGCAGTATTTT

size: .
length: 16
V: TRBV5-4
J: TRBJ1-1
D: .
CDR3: CASSSPDRTMNTEAFF
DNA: TGTGCCAGCAGCTCTCCCGACAGGACCATGAACACTGAAGCTTTCTTT

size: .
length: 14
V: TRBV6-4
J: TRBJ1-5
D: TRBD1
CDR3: CASSPQGGNQPQHF
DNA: TGTGCCAGCAGCCCCCAGGGGGGGAATCAGCCCCAGCATTTT

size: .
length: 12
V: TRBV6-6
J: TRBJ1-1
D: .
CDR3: CASSPRVTEAFF
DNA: TGTGCCAGCAGCCCGCGGGTCACTGAAGCTTTCTTT

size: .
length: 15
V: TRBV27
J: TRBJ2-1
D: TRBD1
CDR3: CASSTPDRPGNEQFF
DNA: TGTGCCAGCAGTACACCGGACAGGCCGGGCAATGAGCAGTTCTTC

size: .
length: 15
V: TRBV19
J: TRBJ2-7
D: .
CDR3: CASSIRRLGAYEQYF
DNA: TGTGCCAGTAGTATAAGGCGACTAGGAGCCTACGAGCAGTACTTC

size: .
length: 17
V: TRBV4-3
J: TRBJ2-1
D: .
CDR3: CASSQDRQGSSYNEQFF
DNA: TGCGCCAGCAGCCAAGATCGTCAGGGAAGCTCCTACAATGAGCAGTTCTTC

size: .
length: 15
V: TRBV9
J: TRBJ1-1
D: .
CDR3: CASSVEAGANTEAFF
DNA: TGTGCCAGCAGCGTAGAAGCAGGGGCGAACACTGAAGCTTTCTTT

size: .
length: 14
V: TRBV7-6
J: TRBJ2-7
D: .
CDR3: CASSPQVGSYEQYF
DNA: TGTGCCAGCAGCCCACAAGTGGGGTCCTACGAGCAGTACTTC

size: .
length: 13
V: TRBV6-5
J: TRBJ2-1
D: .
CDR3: CASSWSLYNEQFF
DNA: TGTGCCAGCAGTTGGTCGCTATACAATGAGCAGTTCTTC